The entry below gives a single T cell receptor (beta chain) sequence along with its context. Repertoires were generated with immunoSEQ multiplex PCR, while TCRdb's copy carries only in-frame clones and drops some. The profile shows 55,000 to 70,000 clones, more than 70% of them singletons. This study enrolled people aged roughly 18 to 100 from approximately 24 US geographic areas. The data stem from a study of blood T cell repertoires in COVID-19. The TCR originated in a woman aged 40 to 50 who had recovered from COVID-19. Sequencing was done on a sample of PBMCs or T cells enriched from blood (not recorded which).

CDR3 amino acids: CASSQASRGYNEQFF. CDR3 nucleotide sequence: TGTGCCAGCAGCCAAGCTAGCCGGGGCTACAATGAGCAGTTCTTC. This rearrangement joins TRBV3-1 (or the pseudogene TRBV3-2) to TRBJ2-1; perhaps TRBD2 as D (5 bases). V lost 1 base and J 3 bases, leaving 10 bases between the germline ends. Per germline, CDR1 LGHDT and CDR2 YNNKEL (reference sequence). The CDR3 runs to 15 residues.